Here is one T cell receptor (beta chain) with its context. The table came from immunoSEQ multiplex PCR; TCRdb's copy has only in-frame clones and leaves some out. The data contain about 460,000 clones, approximately 91% of them singletons. This sample is drawn from a study of blood T cell repertoires in COVID-19. Background on the study: Sites across the United States, Italy and Spain contributed samples from acute and convalescent COVID-19.

Trimming pared 1 base from V and 1 base from J, leaving 10 bases between. The germline CDR1 and CDR2 sequences are SGHVS and FQNEAQ. The CDR3 totals 15 residues. The TCR comes from a woman aged 55-70 years who had recovered from COVID-19. The rearrangement links TRBV7-8 to TRBJ1-1; maybe TRBD1 (5 bases). Material for sequencing was PBMCs or T cells enriched from blood (not recorded which). DNA for the CDR3: TGTGCCAGCAGCTTAGACGGGGGAAGGAACACTGAAGCTTTCTTT. Residues: CASSLDGGRNTEAFF.